One sample yielded the 27 T cell receptor beta chains listed below, sequenced in a study of glioma-infiltrating T cells after dendritic cell vaccination. Time point defined: after dendritic cell vaccination, including at tumor progression/relapse. The repertoire was sequenced with immunoSEQ multiplex PCR; TCRdb's copy has only in-frame clones and lacks some. This table has about 50,000 clones, 89% appearing once. The specimen comprised blood, sampled after dendritic cell vaccination. The receptor set was obtained from a human donor with glioblastoma.

In this sample, this clone turned up a few times. The J gene is TRBJ2-7, the V gene TRBV4-3; D unresolved. Looked up from germline, CDR1 is LGHNA and CDR2 is YSLEER. CDR3 length: 14 residues. Trimming pared 0 bases from V and 0 bases from J, leaving 6 bases between. In nucleotides, the CDR3 is TGCGCCAGCAGCCAAGATTCCAGCTCCTACGAGCAGTACTTC. Translated: CASSQDSSSYEQYF.

V is TRBV21-1 and J is TRBJ1-5. TRBV21-1 constitutes a pseudogene. The CDR3 covers 16 residues. The DNA for the CDR3 is TGTGCCAGCATCTACCCCCGACGGGGGGGCAATCAGCCCCAGCATTTT. Residues: CASIYPRRGGNQPQHF.

The chain has TRBV5-1 and TRBJ2-3, with TRBD2 identical over 10 bases. V lost 6 bases and J lost 0; bases outside the gene matches: 4. CDR1 and CDR2 (germline): SGHRS, YFSETQ. This CDR3 has 15 residues. CDR3 DNA sequence: TGCGCCAGCATAGCACTAGCGGGAAGCACAGATACGCAGTATTTT. Encoded protein: CASIALAGSTDTQYF.

The chain carries TRBV19 and TRBJ2-7; tentatively, D is TRBD1 (5 bases). Deletions cut 4 bases from V and 5 bases from J, with 12 bases between. In germline, CDR1 is LNHDA, CDR2 SQIVND (reference sequence). CDR3 length: 13 amino acids. Here the CDR3 reads CASSKGQGNEQYF. As DNA, the CDR3 is TGTGCCAGTAGTAAGGGTCAGGGTAACGAGCAGTACTTC.

V and J are TRBV19 and TRBJ1-3; D gene unclear. The germline V gene encodes CDR1 LNHDA and CDR2 SQIVND (reference sequence). This CDR3 is 13 amino acids long. Trimming stripped 3 bases from V and 0 bases from J, with 3 bases between. CDR3 DNA: TGTGCCAGTAGTATCAGCTCTGGAAACACCATATATTTT. This encodes CASSISSGNTIYF.

The chain has TRBV6-1 and TRBJ2-7; 7 bases are a match to TRBD2. The V segment lost 1 base and the J segment 2 bases; nucleotides outside the gene matches: 5. CDR1 is MNHNS and CDR2 is SASEGT in the germline V gene. The CDR3 is made up of 15 amino acids. The CDR3 DNA follows: TGTGCCAGCAGTGAAGGGGACTACCTTACCTACGAGCAGTACTTC. It translates to CASSEGDYLTYEQYF.

V and J are TRBV2 and TRBJ2-7; 11 bases fit TRBD2. Germline loops: CDR1 SNHLY, CDR2 FYNNEI. The CDR3 has 17 amino acids. After removal of 4 bases from V and 1 base from J, the junction contained 9 bases not matched to a gene. The DNA of the CDR3 is TGTGCCAGCAGTGTCGCGACTAGCGGGAAAACGTCCTACGAGCAGTACTTC. It is translated as CASSVATSGKTSYEQYF.

The CDR3 bases are TGCGCCAGCAGCTTGACGAGGGATCTGTACTTC. Translated, it gives CASSLTRDLYF. The rearrangement uses TRBV5-1 and TRBJ2-5; maybe TRBD2 (5 bases). This CDR3 has 11 residues. Germline lookup yields CDR1 SGHRS and CDR2 YFSETQ. V dropped 1 base and J dropped 13 bases, with 11 bases sitting between them. Using reference TRBV5-1 and TRBJ2-5 for the parts outside the CDR3, the full variable domain is KAGVTQTPRYLIKTRGQQVTLSCSPISGHRSVSWYQQTPGQGLQFLFEYFSETQRNKGNFPGRFSGRQFSNSRSEMNVSTLELGDSALYLCASSLTRDLYFGPGTRLLVL.

The CDR3 DNA is TGCGCCAGCAGCTTAGGCACTAGCGGGATAGCGAATGAGCAGTTCTTC. It encodes CASSLGTSGIANEQFF. The V gene is TRBV5-1, the J gene TRBJ2-1, with 10 bases that match TRBD2. Germline V gene data show CDR1 as SGHRS and CDR2 as YFSETQ. V shed 2 bases and J 7 bases; nucleotides not matched to a gene: 9. CDR3 size: 16 residues.

The chain couples TRBV28 to TRBJ1-2, with D maybe TRBD1 (5 bases). The CDR3 has 14 amino acids. CDR1 and CDR2 from the germline V gene are MDHEN and SYDVKM. Trimming took 3 bases from V and 6 from J, leaving 14 bases between them. CDR3 in DNA: TGTGCCAGCAGTTTCGGCCACGAAGGGGATGGCTACACCTTC. Its translation: CASSFGHEGDGYTF.

The genes are TRBV14 and TRBJ1-1, with D perhaps matching TRBD1 (5 bases). The germline V gene encodes CDR1 SGHDN and CDR2 FVKESK. The CDR3 contains 15 residues. V was shortened by 1 base and J by 1 base, with 10 bases between the two germline ends. For the CDR3, the DNA is TGTGCCAGCAGCCAAGTCGCAGGGAAGAACACTGAAGCTTTCTTT. Amino acids: CASSQVAGKNTEAFF. Variable domain in full (rest from reference TRBV14 and TRBJ1-1): EAGVTQFPSHSVIEKGQTVTLRCDPISGHDNLYWYRRVMGKEIKFLLHFVKESKQDESGMPNNRFLAERTGGTYSTLKVQPAELEDSGVYFCASSQVAGKNTEAFFGQGTRLTVV.

About this clone: At one boundary the junction diverges from the germline segment, which might be a read error. The identical CDR3 is also encoded by other nucleotide sequences in the sample. The rearrangement links TRBV4-3 to TRBJ1-2; D gene ambiguous. The CDR3 consists of 14 residues. The V gene's germline CDR1 is LGHNA and CDR2 YSLEER. CDR3 sequence (DNA): TGCGCCAGTAGCCAAGATGGAGAGTCCTATGGCTACACCTTC. It specifies CASSQDGESYGYTF.

The chain recombines TRBV19 with TRBJ1-5; no clear D gene. Germline V gives CDR1 LNHDA, CDR2 SQIVND (reference sequence). CDR3 length: 13 residues. V was shortened by 3 bases and J by 4 bases, with 7 bases between the two germline ends. CDR3 protein: CASSITRNQPQHF. The CDR3 DNA reads TGTGCCAGTAGTATTACCAGGAATCAGCCCCAGCATTTT.

This chain uses TRBV6-1 with TRBJ2-7, with D hard to call. Germline lookup yields CDR1 MNHNS and CDR2 SASEGT. The CDR3 length is 12 residues. Trimming stripped 5 bases from V and 3 bases from J, with 8 bases between. CDR3 sequence reads: CASSSHSYEQYF. Written as DNA, the CDR3 is TGTGCCAGCAGTAGCCACAGCTACGAGCAGTACTTC.

The chain employs TRBV4-3 and TRBJ2-4; D gene uncertain. Germline CDR1 and CDR2: LGHNA and YSLEER. CDR3 size: 14 residues. V dropped 1 base and J dropped 7 bases, with 11 bases sitting between them. CDR3 sequence: CASSQVWRVNIQYF. The CDR3 region has the DNA TGCGCCAGCAGCCAAGTCTGGAGAGTGAACATTCAGTACTTC.

The chain carries TRBV19 and TRBJ2-1; 7 bases align to TRBD1. The junction had 9 bases not matched to a gene; V was cut back by 6 bases and J by 4 bases. The CDR3 has 15 amino acids. Germline V gene lookup returns CDR1 LNHDA and CDR2 SQIVND (reference sequence). Here the CDR3 DNA reads TGTGCCAGTAGCCCGGGGACAGTCTCGTACAATGAGCAGTTCTTC. Amino acids: CASSPGTVSYNEQFF. Drawing the rest from reference TRBV19 and TRBJ2-1, the complete variable domain is DGGITQSPKYLFRKEGQNVTLSCEQNLNHDAMYWYRQDPGQGLRLIYYSQIVNDFQKGDIAEGYSVSREKKESFPLTVTSAQKNPTAFYLCASSPGTVSYNEQFFGPGTRLTVL.

This clone was detected only once. The chain uses TRBV5-1 and TRBJ1-2, with 7 bases aligning to TRBD1. The CDR3 spans 15 residues. Germline V gene sequence: CDR1 SGHRS, CDR2 YFSETQ. The junction had 6 bases not matched to a gene; V was cut back by 2 bases and J by 2 bases. In DNA form, the CDR3 reads TGCGCCAGCAGCTTCACAGGGGTCCCAAACTATGGCTACACCTTC. It specifies CASSFTGVPNYGYTF.

This chain joins TRBV28 and TRBJ2-4; possibly TRBD2 for D (6 bases). CDR1 and CDR2 from the germline V gene are MDHEN and SYDVKM. The length of the CDR3 is 16 residues. V was trimmed by 5 bases and J by 1 base, leaving 15 bases between them. The CDR3 spells CASSLRASEAKNIQYF. CDR3 sequence (DNA): TGTGCCAGCAGTCTTAGGGCTAGCGAGGCCAAAAACATTCAGTACTTC.

The rearrangement links TRBV20-1 to TRBJ2-5; 8 nucleotides align to TRBD2. Germline V gives CDR1 DFQATT, CDR2 SNEGSKA (reference sequence). This CDR3 region has 11 residues. The chain's CDR3 is CIGGETETQYF. DNA for the CDR3: TGCATCGGGGGGGAAACAGAGACCCAGTACTTC.

The V and J genes are TRBV11-2 and TRBJ1-1; 7 positions match TRBD1. V was pared by 8 bases and J by 3 bases, with 18 bases of the junction left unmatched. This CDR3 comprises 17 residues. Germline lookup yields CDR1 SGHAT and CDR2 FQNNGV. The CDR3 nucleotides are TGTGCCAGCTATCCCATCGGGAGGGGGCGGGGGGACACTGAAGCTTTCTTT. Residues: CASYPIGRGRGDTEAFF.

The chain recombines TRBV27 with TRBJ1-4; D is undetermined. Germline loops: CDR1 MNHEY, CDR2 SMNVEV (reference sequence). CDR3 length: 14 amino acids. V was cut by 5 bases and J by 0 bases, with 7 bases left in between. The CDR3 loop reads CASSLGATNEKLFF. CDR3 coding DNA: TGTGCCAGCAGTCTAGGTGCAACTAATGAAAAACTGTTTTTT.

V usage is TRBV5-1 and J usage is TRBJ2-7, with TRBD1 as a possible D gene (6 bases). Trimming stripped 3 bases from V and 2 bases from J, with 6 bases between. The CDR3 length is 12 residues. Germline-derived CDR1 and CDR2 are SGHRS and YFSETQ. In DNA form, the CDR3 reads TGCGCCAGCAGCTACAGGGCCTACGAGCAGTACTTC. Its translation is CASSYRAYEQYF.

The chain is built from TRBV21-1 and TRBJ2-7; the table's TRBD1 call for D was not verified on the DNA. TRBV21-1 corresponds to a pseudogene. This CDR3 has 16 amino acids. The CDR3 loop reads CASSTNDRGFVYEQYF. CDR3 DNA: TGTGCCAGCAGCACCAATGACAGGGGGTTTGTGTACGAGCAGTACTTC.

The gene calls are TRBV11-2 and TRBJ2-7, with 7 positions matching TRBD1. Germline assignment: CDR1 SGHAT and CDR2 FQNNGV. CDR3 size: 16 residues. V dropped 3 bases and J dropped 3; count of bases not matched to a gene: 11. CDR3 residues: CASSFPPTGTVYEQYF. The CDR3 DNA reads as TGTGCCAGCAGCTTCCCGCCGACAGGGACCGTCTACGAGCAGTACTTC.

Regarding this clone: At one of its ends the junction is not consistent with the germline gene, which may arise from a read error. The gene calls are TRBV7-7 and TRBJ2-6; D is ambiguous. This CDR3 has 16 amino acids. Per germline, CDR1 SSHAT and CDR2 FNYEAQ (reference sequence). The DNA for the CDR3 is TGTGCTAGCAGCTTAGATTCAGTCTCTGGGGCCAACGTCCTGACTTTC. This translates into CASSLDSVSGANVLTF.

The chain couples TRBV29-1 to TRBJ2-1; D might be TRBD1 (5 bases). Trimming removed 1 base from V and 4 bases from J, with 11 bases in between. CDR1 SQVTM and CDR2 ANQGSEA come from the germline V gene. The CDR3 is 14 amino acids. CDR3: CSVEGQGIYNEQFF. The CDR3 coding sequence is TGCAGCGTTGAAGGGCAGGGAATTTACAATGAGCAGTTCTTC.

This chain joins TRBV19 and TRBJ1-2; 7 positions match TRBD1. The germline gives CDR1 LNHDA, CDR2 SQIVND (reference sequence). CDR3 length: 14 amino acids. J gave up 4 bases and V 7 bases, and 9 bases lay outside the gene matches. CDR3: CASTTLGDSYGYTF. In DNA form, the CDR3 reads TGTGCCAGTACCACCCTGGGGGACAGCTATGGCTACACCTTC.